This T cell receptor beta chain was sequenced for a study of blood T cells in healthy people across ages. This clonotype appeared a single time. Next came a second PCR, run for 7 to 11 cycles, which used a sample-barcoded 5' primer along with a J-beta primer mix. TCRdb called the 5' RACE reads again in MiXCR, with one record for every CDR3 protein. The sample holds 450,000 to 650,000 distinct CDR3 sequences; nearly 25% are singletons and the top ten take 8.7%. The V segment lost 3 bases and the J segment 3 bases; nucleotides outside the gene matches: 10. This CDR3 is 16 amino acids long. Germline CDR1 is SGHDT and CDR2 is YYEEEE. In addition, the sample was reused for a study of T cells of mothers and their children.

The sample taken for sequencing was blood. The source of this sequence is a boy under 18 in good health. The rearrangement links TRBV5-6 to TRBJ2-3; 7 nucleotides agree with TRBD1. The CDR3 nucleotides read TGTGCCAGCAGCTCTCCCACAGGGGAAGGGACAGATACGCAGTATTTT. Translated, it gives CASSSPTGEGTDTQYF.